These 29 T cell receptor beta chains came from one sample sequenced in a study of siplizumab effects on memory and regulatory T cells (dated by TCRdb to about 2019). Library creation used the immunoSEQ multiplex PCR assay. TCRdb retrieved this table from immuneACCESS and kept in-frame rearrangements only. Not all clones are present; in checked studies, unresolved V genes account for under half, and no reason is known for the remainder. The sample table lists about 50,000 clones, over 85% of them with a count of one. The ten most abundant clones make up 15% to 20% of the sample. Source material: CD8+ T cells sorted from blood. The receptor source for this set is a human donor in good health.

This clone appeared once. V usage is TRBV7-9 and J usage is TRBJ2-3; the match to TRBD2 covers 7 bases. CDR1 is SEHNR, CDR2 FQNEAQ, per germline (reference sequence). This CDR3 region has 18 residues. The V and J ends lost 5 bases and 1 base, in that order; junction bases with no gene match: 15. CDR3 nucleotide sequence: TGTGCCAGCAGCGTAGATAGCCCCGGGACTACCCGCACAGATACGCAGTATTTT. Amino acids: CASSVDSPGTTRTDTQYF.

The chain joins TRBV6-5 to TRBJ2-7; no clear D. V was cut by 4 bases and J by 3 bases, with 7 bases left in between. The CDR3 is made up of 12 amino acids. The germline CDR1 and CDR2 sequences are MNHEY and SVGAGI. CDR3 coding DNA: TGTGCCAGCAGTTCGGGCCTCTACGAGCAGTACTTC. Translation gives CASSSGLYEQYF.

The chain combines TRBV27 with TRBJ2-5; 7 nucleotides match TRBD1. The J call could be wrong; TRBJ2-7 is a better fit for the DNA end. Germline CDR1 reads MNHEY; CDR2 reads SMNVEV (reference sequence). The CDR3 is 14 residues long. The CDR3: CASSPDRFGYEQYF. CDR3 DNA: TGTGCCAGCAGTCCGGACAGGTTTGGCTACGAGCAGTACTTC.

This rearrangement joins TRBV28 to TRBJ1-2; D call uncertain. This CDR3 region has 11 residues. From germline, CDR1 is MDHEN and CDR2 SYDVKM. The CDR3 DNA reads as TGTGCAACCAGAATTGGCGGGGGCTACACCTTC. It is translated as CATRIGGGYTF.

CDR3 sequence: CASSELAGGGGELFF. The CDR3 nucleotides are TGTGCCAGCAGTGAGCTAGCGGGAGGGGGCGGGGAGCTGTTTTTT. J is TRBJ2-2 and V is TRBV6-1, with 12 bases fitting TRBD2. Germline V lookup: CDR1 MNHNS, CDR2 SASEGT. With 3 bases clipped from V and 7 bases from J, the junction kept 3 bases outside the gene matches. The CDR3 is 15 residues long.

The chain carries TRBV7-9 and TRBJ2-7; D possibly corresponds to TRBD2 (5 bases). This CDR3 is 13 amino acids long. CDR1 is SEHNR, CDR2 FQNEAQ, per germline (reference sequence). V gave up 1 base and J gave up 5 bases, with 9 bases separating them. The DNA for the CDR3 is TGTGCCAGCAGCTTAGGAGGGTCCCACGAGCAGTACTTC. This translates into CASSLGGSHEQYF. Using reference TRBV7-9 and TRBJ2-7 for the parts outside the CDR3, the full variable domain is DTGVSQNPRHKITKRGQNVTFRCDPISEHNRLYWYRQTLGQGPEFLTYFQNEAQLEKSRLLSDRFSAERPKGSFSTLEIQRTEQGDSAMYLCASSLGGSHEQYFGPGTRLTVT.

The CDR3 loop reads CASSSPTSNTEAFF. DNA for the CDR3: TGTGCCAGCAGTTCACCGACCTCGAACACTGAAGCTTTCTTT. The V gene is TRBV2, the J gene TRBJ1-1, with D unresolved. This CDR3 has 14 amino acids. V dropped 5 bases and J dropped 1 base, with 11 bases sitting between them. Germline V CDR1 and CDR2: SNHLY, FYNNEI.

The table lists this clone with a few counts. CDR3 residues: CSGTKGDRDFCTEAFF. In DNA, the CDR3 is TGCAGCGGGACCAAAGGGGACAGGGACTTTTGCACTGAAGCTTTCTTT. This chain uses TRBV29-1 with TRBJ1-1, with 9 bases fitting TRBD1. Germline V gene data show CDR1 as SQVTM and CDR2 as ANQGSEA. V lost 7 bases and J lost 4; bases outside the gene matches: 16. The CDR3 has 16 residues. Looking up the rest from reference TRBV29-1 and TRBJ1-1 gives the full variable domain: SAVISQKPSRDICQRGTSLTIQCQVDSQVTMMFWYRQQPGQSLTLIATANQGSEATYESGFVIDKFPISRPNLTFSTLTVSNMSPEDSSIYLCSGTKGDRDFCTEAFFGQGTRLTVV.

The rearrangement uses TRBV5-1 and TRBJ2-7, with no clear D. Looked up from germline, CDR1 is SGHRS and CDR2 is YFSETQ. The V and J ends lost 0 bases and 3 bases respectively, with 10 bases between them. The CDR3 is 14 residues long. The CDR3 sequence: CASSLEADLYEQYF. In DNA form, the CDR3 reads TGCGCCAGCAGCTTGGAGGCGGACCTCTACGAGCAGTACTTC.

This clone appeared a single time. V is TRBV15 and J is TRBJ2-6; 7 nucleotides match TRBD1. Unmatched junction bases numbered 15, after V lost 6 bases and J lost 4 bases. The CDR3 runs 18 residues. Germline V CDR1 and CDR2: LNHNV, YYDKDF (reference sequence). DNA of the CDR3: TGTGCCACCAGACTAACAGGGGTACTTTCGAAAGGGGCCAACGTCCTGACTTTC. Encoded protein: CATRLTGVLSKGANVLTF.

The V and J genes are TRBV19 and TRBJ1-1; D is unclear. Between the trimmed V and J ends, which lost 6 bases and 1 base, there was a span of 15 bases. This CDR3 contains 15 residues. From germline, CDR1 is LNHDA and CDR2 SQIVND (reference sequence). For the CDR3, the DNA is TGTGCCAGTAGCATGGTCCAAGATACGAACACTGAAGCTTTCTTT. Its protein is CASSMVQDTNTEAFF. Complete variable domain (other parts from reference TRBV19 and TRBJ1-1): DGGITQSPKYLFRKEGQNVTLSCEQNLNHDAMYWYRQDPGQGLRLIYYSQIVNDFQKGDIAEGYSVSREKKESFPLTVTSAQKNPTAFYLCASSMVQDTNTEAFFGQGTRLTVV.

The chain employs TRBV23-1 and TRBJ2-7; maybe TRBD1 (5 bases). TRBV23-1 is marked as an open reading frame, function uncertain. V was trimmed by 6 bases and J by 0 bases, leaving 18 bases between them. There are 16 residues in the CDR3. CDR3 sequence reads: CASSHERQNSSYEQYF. CDR3 nucleotide sequence: TGCGCCAGCAGCCACGAAAGACAGAACAGCTCCTACGAGCAGTACTTC.

The rearrangement joins TRBV4-2 to TRBJ1-5; possibly TRBD1 for D (5 bases). Germline V CDR1 and CDR2: LGHNA, YNFKEQ. Deletions cut 0 bases from V and 7 bases from J, with 13 bases between. CDR3 length equals 15 residues. CDR3 sequence: CASSQDQGTIQPQHF. The CDR3 nucleotides are TGTGCCAGCAGCCAAGATCAAGGGACGATCCAGCCCCAGCATTTT.

The rearrangement links TRBV28 to TRBJ2-7; D is unclear. Germline loops: CDR1 MDHEN, CDR2 SYDVKM. CDR3 length: 15 residues. V was clipped by 4 bases and J by 0 bases, with 13 bases between them. The CDR3 DNA sequence: TGTGCCAGCAGTTATGACCCCCTCAGCTCCTACGAGCAGTACTTC. This gives the protein CASSYDPLSSYEQYF. Supplemented by reference TRBV28 and TRBJ2-7, the full variable domain reads DVKVTQSSRYLVKRTGEKVFLECVQDMDHENMFWYRQDPGLGLRLIYFSYDVKMKEKGDIPEGYSVSREKKERFSLILESASTNQTSMYLCASSYDPLSSYEQYFGPGTRLTVT.

J is TRBJ2-7 and V is TRBV28; TRBD2 aligns across 11 bases. The CDR3 loop spans 18 amino acids. With V trimmed by 3 bases and J by 1 base, 11 bases remained unmatched. Germline V gene sequence: CDR1 MDHEN, CDR2 SYDVKM. Here the CDR3 reads CASSLSPLAGGLSYEQYF. The CDR3 DNA is TGTGCCAGCAGTTTGAGTCCCCTAGCGGGAGGCCTATCCTACGAGCAGTACTTC.

The V gene is TRBV11-2, the J gene TRBJ2-7; D ambiguous. Per germline, CDR1 SGHAT and CDR2 FQNNGV. The V end was cut by 0 bases, the J end by 5 bases, with 8 bases between. This CDR3 contains 13 residues. The CDR3 DNA follows: TGTGCCAGCAGCTTAGATCCCATTCACGAGCAGTACTTC. Translation: CASSLDPIHEQYF.

The J gene is TRBJ2-5, the V gene TRBV7-9; D not certain. V was pared by 1 base and J by 0 bases, with 9 bases between. This CDR3 is 15 amino acids long. Germline V gene lookup returns CDR1 SEHNR and CDR2 FQNEAQ (reference sequence). CDR3 residues: CASSLVGGDQETQYF. The CDR3 region has the DNA TGTGCCAGCAGCTTAGTCGGCGGAGACCAAGAGACCCAGTACTTC.

The chain uses TRBV9 and TRBJ2-7; D uncertain. V gave up 0 bases and J gave up 3 bases, with 10 bases separating them. CDR1 is SGDLS and CDR2 is YYNGEE in the germline V gene. This CDR3 is built from 14 residues. The CDR3 DNA sequence: TGTGCCAGCAGCGTAGCAGGATCTTACTACGAGCAGTACTTC. This translates into CASSVAGSYYEQYF.

V gene TRBV5-1 combines with J gene TRBJ2-7; the D gene is possibly TRBD2 (6 bases). Per the germline V gene, CDR1 is SGHRS and CDR2 is YFSETQ. V lost 4 bases and J 4 bases, leaving 24 bases between the germline ends. The CDR3 has 17 residues. CDR3 sequence reads: CASSGARIEDGGYEQYF. The CDR3 DNA reads TGCGCCAGCAGCGGGGCCAGGATAGAAGACGGGGGTTACGAGCAGTACTTC.

The rearrangement uses TRBV27 and TRBJ1-5, with D perhaps matching TRBD1 (6 bases). There are 14 residues in the CDR3. The germline V and J ends were trimmed by 8 bases and 0 bases, with 11 bases remaining between them. The germline CDR1 and CDR2 sequences are MNHEY and SMNVEV (reference sequence). The CDR3 here is CASDTGYSNQPQHF. The CDR3, as DNA: TGTGCCAGCGATACAGGGTATAGCAATCAGCCCCAGCATTTT.

The chain uses TRBV4-1 and TRBJ2-3, with 7 bases that match TRBD2. The germline V gene encodes CDR1 MGHRA and CDR2 YSYEKL. Losses at the gene ends were 2 bases for V and 3 bases for J; bases not matched to a gene: 8. The CDR3 covers 16 residues. CDR3 sequence reads: CASSQTPGGSTDTQYF. The CDR3 DNA reads TGCGCCAGCAGCCAAACCCCCGGGGGGAGTACAGATACGCAGTATTTT.

V and J are TRBV25-1 and TRBJ2-3; D unclear. CDR1 and CDR2 (germline): MGHDK, SYGVNS. The CDR3 totals 10 residues. V lost 6 bases and J lost 6, with 4 bases in between. The CDR3 nucleotides read TGTGCCAGCAGGAGCGATACGCAGTATTTT. Protein: CASRSDTQYF.

The chain combines TRBV4-1 with TRBJ1-5; D is ambiguous. Germline loops: CDR1 MGHRA, CDR2 YSYEKL. CDR3 length: 17 amino acids. The ends were cut back, 4 bases at V and 3 bases at J, with 19 bases in the middle. CDR3 sequence: CASSLSGEGNVNQPQHF. In DNA form, the CDR3 reads TGCGCCAGCAGCCTCAGCGGGGAAGGAAATGTCAATCAGCCCCAGCATTTT.

This chain links TRBV7-9 with TRBJ1-2; the match to TRBD1 covers 7 bases. This CDR3 has 16 amino acids. J gave up 3 bases and V 5 bases, and 12 bases lay outside the gene matches. CDR1 SEHNR and CDR2 FQNEAQ come from the germline V gene (reference sequence). The chain's CDR3 is CASSPLTGEGDYGYTF. The DNA for the CDR3 is TGTGCCAGCAGCCCCCTAACAGGGGAGGGAGACTATGGCTACACCTTC.

By proportion, this clone is medium-sized. The chain couples TRBV7-3 to TRBJ1-1; D may be TRBD1 (5 bases). V lost 2 bases and J 4 bases, leaving 11 bases between the germline ends. The CDR3 contains 14 residues. CDR1 and CDR2 from the germline V gene are SGHTA and FQGTGA. The DNA of the CDR3 is TGTGCCAGCAGCTTACTTGGGGGAGGCACTGAAGCTTTCTTT. Translating gives CASSLLGGGTEAFF.

This chain uses TRBV28 with TRBJ2-5, with TRBD2 matching over 10 bases. The DNA end favors TRBJ2-7, so the J call may be wrong. Germline-derived CDR1 and CDR2 are MDHEN and SYDVKM. The CDR3 length is 14 residues. The CDR3 nucleotides read TGTGCCAGCAGTCCCCCGGGACTAGCGTACGAGCAGTACTTC. It codes for CASSPPGLAYEQYF.

V usage is TRBV10-2 and J usage is TRBJ2-7, with a tentative D call TRBD1 (5 bases). Germline V gene data show CDR1 as WSHSY and CDR2 as SAAADI. The CDR3 covers 12 residues. Trimming shortened V by 8 bases and J by 2 bases, and 10 bases separated the two germline ends. As DNA, the CDR3 is TGCGCCAGCGGGGCGGCCCCCTACGAGCAGTACTTC. Its protein product is CASGAAPYEQYF.

This chain uses TRBV27 with TRBJ2-1; 8 nucleotides line up with TRBD1. The germline CDR1 and CDR2 sequences are MNHEY and SMNVEV (reference sequence). The CDR3 extends over 13 amino acids. V shed 10 bases, J shed 8 bases, and the junction held 10 bases outside the gene matches. CDR3 sequence (DNA): TGTGCCACGACATTAACAGGGGGGCATGAGCAGTTCTTC. This gives the protein CATTLTGGHEQFF.

The CDR3 DNA is TGTGCCAGCAGTGAAAGGGGATTCACTGAAGCTTTCTTT. Amino acids: CASSERGFTEAFF. The V and J genes are TRBV6-1 and TRBJ1-1; a possible D gene is TRBD1 (5 bases). V gave up 2 bases and J gave up 4 bases, with 8 bases separating them. The germline gives CDR1 MNHNS, CDR2 SASEGT. This CDR3 is built from 13 residues.